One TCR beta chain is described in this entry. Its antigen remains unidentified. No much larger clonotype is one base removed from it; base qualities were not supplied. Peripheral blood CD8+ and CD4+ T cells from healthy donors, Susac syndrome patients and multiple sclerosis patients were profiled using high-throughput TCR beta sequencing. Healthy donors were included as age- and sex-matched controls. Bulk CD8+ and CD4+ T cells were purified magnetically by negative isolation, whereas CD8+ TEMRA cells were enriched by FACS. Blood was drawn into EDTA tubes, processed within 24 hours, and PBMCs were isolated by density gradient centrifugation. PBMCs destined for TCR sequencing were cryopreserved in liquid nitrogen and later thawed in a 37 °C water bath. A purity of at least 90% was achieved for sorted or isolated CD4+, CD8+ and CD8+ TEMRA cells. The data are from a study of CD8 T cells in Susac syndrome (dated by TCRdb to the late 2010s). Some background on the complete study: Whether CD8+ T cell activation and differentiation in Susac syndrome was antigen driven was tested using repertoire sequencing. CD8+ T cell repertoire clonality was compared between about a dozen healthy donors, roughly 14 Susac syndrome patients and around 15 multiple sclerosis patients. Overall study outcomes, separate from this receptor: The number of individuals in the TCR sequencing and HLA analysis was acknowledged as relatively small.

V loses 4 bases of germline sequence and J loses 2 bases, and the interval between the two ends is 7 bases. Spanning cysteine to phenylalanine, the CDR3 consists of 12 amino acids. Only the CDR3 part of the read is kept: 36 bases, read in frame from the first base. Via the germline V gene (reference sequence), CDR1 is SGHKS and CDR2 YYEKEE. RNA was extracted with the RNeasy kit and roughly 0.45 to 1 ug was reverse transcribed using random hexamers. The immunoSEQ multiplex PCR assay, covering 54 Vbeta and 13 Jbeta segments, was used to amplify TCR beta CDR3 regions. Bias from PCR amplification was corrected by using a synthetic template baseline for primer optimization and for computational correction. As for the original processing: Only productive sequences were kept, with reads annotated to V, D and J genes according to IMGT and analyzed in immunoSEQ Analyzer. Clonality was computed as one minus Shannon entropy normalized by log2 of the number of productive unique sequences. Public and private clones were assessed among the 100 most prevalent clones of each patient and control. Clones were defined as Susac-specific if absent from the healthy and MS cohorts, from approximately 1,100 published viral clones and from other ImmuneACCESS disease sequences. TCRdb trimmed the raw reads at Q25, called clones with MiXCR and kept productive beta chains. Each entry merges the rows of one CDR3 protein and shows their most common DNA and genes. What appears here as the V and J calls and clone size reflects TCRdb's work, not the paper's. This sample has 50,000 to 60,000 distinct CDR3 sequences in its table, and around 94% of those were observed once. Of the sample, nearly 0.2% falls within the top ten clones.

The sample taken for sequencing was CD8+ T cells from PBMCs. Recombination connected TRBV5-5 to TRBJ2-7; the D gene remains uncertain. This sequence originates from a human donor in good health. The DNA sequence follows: TGTGCCAGCAGCGAAACAGCCTACGAGCAGTACTTC. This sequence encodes CASSETAYEQYF. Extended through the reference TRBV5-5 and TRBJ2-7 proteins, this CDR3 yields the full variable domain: DAGVTQSPTHLIKTRGQQVTLRCSPISGHKSVSWYQQVLGQGPQFIFQYYEKEERGRGNFPDRFSARQFPNYSSELNVNALLLGDSALYLCASSETAYEQYFGPGTRLTVT.